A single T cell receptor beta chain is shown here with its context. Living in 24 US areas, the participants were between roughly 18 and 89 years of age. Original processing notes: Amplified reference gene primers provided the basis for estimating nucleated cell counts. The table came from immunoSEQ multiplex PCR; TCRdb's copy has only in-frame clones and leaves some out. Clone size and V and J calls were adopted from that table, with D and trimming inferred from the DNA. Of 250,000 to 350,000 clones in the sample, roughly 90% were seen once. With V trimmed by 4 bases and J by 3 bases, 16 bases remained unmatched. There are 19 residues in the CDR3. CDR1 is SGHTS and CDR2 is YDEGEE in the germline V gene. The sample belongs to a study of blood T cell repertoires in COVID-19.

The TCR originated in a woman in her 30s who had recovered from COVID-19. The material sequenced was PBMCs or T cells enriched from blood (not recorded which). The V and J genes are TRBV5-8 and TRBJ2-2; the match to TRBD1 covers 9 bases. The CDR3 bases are TGTGCCAGCAGCCCCACCGGGACAGGGAAATTTGGGGACACCGGGGAGCTGTTTTTT. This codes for CASSPTGTGKFGDTGELFF.